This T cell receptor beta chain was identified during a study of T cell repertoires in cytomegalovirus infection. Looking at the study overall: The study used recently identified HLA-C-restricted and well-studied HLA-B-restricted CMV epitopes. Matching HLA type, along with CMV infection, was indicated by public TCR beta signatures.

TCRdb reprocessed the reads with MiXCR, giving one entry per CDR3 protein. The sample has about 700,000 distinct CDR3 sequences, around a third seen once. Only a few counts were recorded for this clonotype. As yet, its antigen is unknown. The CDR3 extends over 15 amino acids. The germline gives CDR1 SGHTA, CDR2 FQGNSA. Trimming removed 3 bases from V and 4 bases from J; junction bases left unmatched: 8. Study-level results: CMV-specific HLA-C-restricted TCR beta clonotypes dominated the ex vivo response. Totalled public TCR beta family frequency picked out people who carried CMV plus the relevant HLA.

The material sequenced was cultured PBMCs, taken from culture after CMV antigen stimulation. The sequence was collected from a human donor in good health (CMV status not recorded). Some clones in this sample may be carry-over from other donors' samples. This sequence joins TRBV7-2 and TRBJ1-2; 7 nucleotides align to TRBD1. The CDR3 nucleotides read TGTGCCAGCAGCTTGCTCACAGGGGAAGGCTATGGCTACACCTTC. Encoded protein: CASSLLTGEGYGYTF.